This section outlines one T cell receptor (beta chain) sequence together with its context. Three rounds of nested PCR, following a modified ARM-PCR protocol, produced the TCRbeta library. TCRdb re-analysed the multiplex PCR reads in MiXCR, keeping a single row per CDR3 protein. Of over 60,000 distinct CDR3 sequences in the sample, around 78% were seen once. The data derive from a study of tumor and adjacent non-tumor tissue in lung cancer. Study information: About 4.17 million productive TCRbeta reads were obtained per sample on average.

This CDR3 has 14 amino acids. V lost 3 bases and J 16 bases, leaving 22 bases between the germline ends. This sample's RNA came from whole unsorted tissue. The sequence came from a man aged 60 to 69 with non-small cell lung cancer. The gene calls are TRBV12-3 or TRBV12-4 and TRBJ2-1, with D possibly TRBD2 on 5 matching bases. Material for sequencing was lung tumor tissue. CDR3 residues: CASSFARSRREYFF. The CDR3 nucleotides are TGTGCCAGCAGTTTCGCCCGATCAAGAAGGGAGTACTTCTTC.